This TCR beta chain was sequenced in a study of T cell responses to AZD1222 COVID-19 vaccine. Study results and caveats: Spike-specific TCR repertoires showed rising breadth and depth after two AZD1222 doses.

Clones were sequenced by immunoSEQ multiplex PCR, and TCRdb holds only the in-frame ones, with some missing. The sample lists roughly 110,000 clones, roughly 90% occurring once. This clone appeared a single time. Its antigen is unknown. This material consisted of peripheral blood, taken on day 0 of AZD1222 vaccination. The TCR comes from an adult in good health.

The CDR3 region has the DNA TGTGCCAGCAGTCCCCCAAGTGGGGCCTTTAAGGGCACTGAAGCTTTCTTT. Translated: CASSPPSGAFKGTEAFF. The chain employs TRBV28 and TRBJ1-1, with a weak D call TRBD1 (5 bases). Germline CDR1 is MDHEN and CDR2 is SYDVKM. This CDR3 region has 17 residues. Trimming removed 5 bases at V and 4 bases at J, with 23 bases between.